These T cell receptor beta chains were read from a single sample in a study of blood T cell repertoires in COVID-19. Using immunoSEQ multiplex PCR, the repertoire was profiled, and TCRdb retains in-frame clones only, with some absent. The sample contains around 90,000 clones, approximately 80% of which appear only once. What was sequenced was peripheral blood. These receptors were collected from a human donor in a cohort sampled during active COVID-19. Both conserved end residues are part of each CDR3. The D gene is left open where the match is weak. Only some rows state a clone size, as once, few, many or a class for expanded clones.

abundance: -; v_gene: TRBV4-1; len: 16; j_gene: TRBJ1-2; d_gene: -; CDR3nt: TGCGCCAGCAGCCACCACAGGGTGAGGGGCGACTATGGCTACACCTTC; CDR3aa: CASSHHRVRGDYGYTF
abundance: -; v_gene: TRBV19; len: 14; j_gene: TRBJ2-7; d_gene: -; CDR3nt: TGTGCCAGTAGTATAGGGACACCATCCTACGAGCAGTACTTC; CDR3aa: CASSIGTPSYEQYF
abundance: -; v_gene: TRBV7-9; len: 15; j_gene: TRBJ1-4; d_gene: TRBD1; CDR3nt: TGTGCCAGCAGCTTAGTACAGGGGGCTAATGAAAAACTGTTTTTT; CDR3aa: CASSLVQGANEKLFF
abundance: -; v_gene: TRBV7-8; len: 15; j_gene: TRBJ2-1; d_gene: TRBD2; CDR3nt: TGTGCCAGCAGGCTTAGCGGGAGCTCCTACAATGAGCAGTTCTTC; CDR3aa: CASRLSGSSYNEQFF
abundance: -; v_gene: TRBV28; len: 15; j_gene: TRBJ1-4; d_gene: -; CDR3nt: TGTGCCAGCAGTTTGAGGGTGCCCAGGAATGAAAAACTGTTTTTT; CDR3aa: CASSLRVPRNEKLFF
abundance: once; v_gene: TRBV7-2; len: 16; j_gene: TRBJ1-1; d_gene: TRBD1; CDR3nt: TGTGCCAGCAGCTTAGTGACCCGGGACAGCGGGACTGAAGCTTTCTTT; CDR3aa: CASSLVTRDSGTEAFF
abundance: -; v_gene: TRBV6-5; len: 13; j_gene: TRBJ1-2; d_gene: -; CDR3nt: TGTGCCAGCAGTTACGACAGGAGGTATGGCTACACCTTC; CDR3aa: CASSYDRRYGYTF
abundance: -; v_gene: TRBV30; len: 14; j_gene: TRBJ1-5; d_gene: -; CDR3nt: TGTGCCTGGAGCTCAACAAATAGCAATCAGCCCCAGCATTTT; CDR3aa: CAWSSTNSNQPQHF
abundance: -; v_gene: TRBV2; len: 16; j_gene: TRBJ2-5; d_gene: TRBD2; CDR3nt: TGTGCCAGCAGGCTGCTACCGGGACTAACCCAAGAGACCCAGTACTTC; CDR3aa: CASRLLPGLTQETQYF
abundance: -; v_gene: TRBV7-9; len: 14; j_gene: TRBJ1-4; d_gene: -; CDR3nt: TGTGCCAGCAGCTTAGCCAGGAATAATGAAAAACTGTTTTTT; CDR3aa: CASSLARNNEKLFF
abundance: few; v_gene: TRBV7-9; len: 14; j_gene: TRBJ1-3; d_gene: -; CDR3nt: TGTGCCAGCGTCCCTTCGGGGGGTCTAAACACCATATATTTT; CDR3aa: CASVPSGGLNTIYF
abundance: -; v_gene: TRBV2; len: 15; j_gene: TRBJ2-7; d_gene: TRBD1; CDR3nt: TGTGCCAGCAGAGATTCAGGGACAGCCACCTACGAGCAGTACTTC; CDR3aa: CASRDSGTATYEQYF
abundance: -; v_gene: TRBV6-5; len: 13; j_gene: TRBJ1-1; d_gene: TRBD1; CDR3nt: TGTGCCAGCAGCCTACAGGGGGACACTGAAGCTTTCTTT; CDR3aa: CASSLQGDTEAFF
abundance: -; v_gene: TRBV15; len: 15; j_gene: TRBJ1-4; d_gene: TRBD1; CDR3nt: TGTGCCACCAGCCCAGGGGGTGGCTCACGAGAAAAACTGTTTTTT; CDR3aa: CATSPGGGSREKLFF
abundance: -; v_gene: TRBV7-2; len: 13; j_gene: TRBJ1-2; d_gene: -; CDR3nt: TGTGCCAGCAGCCCTGGCGGGGTCGATGGCTACACCTTC; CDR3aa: CASSPGGVDGYTF
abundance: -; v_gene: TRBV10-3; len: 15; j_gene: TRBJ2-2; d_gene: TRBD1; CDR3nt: TGTGCCATCGGGGGACAGGGGCTGAAGGCCGGGGAGCTGTTTTTT; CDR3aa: CAIGGQGLKAGELFF
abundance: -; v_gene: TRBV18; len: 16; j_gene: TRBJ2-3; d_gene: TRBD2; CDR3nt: TGTGCCAGCTCACCGCTGACTAGCGGGGGGAAAGATACGCAGTATTTT; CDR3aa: CASSPLTSGGKDTQYF
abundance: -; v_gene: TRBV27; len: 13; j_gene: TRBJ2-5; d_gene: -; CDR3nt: TGTGCCAGCTCTCGGTATCGCCAAGAGACCCAGTACTTC; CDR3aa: CASSRYRQETQYF
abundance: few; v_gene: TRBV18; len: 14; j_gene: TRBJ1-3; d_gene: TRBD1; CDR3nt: TGTGCCAGCTCACCCGGGACAGGGTCTGACACCATATATTTT; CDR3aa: CASSPGTGSDTIYF
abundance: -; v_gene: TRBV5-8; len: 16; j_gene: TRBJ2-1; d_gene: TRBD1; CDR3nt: TGTGCCAGCAGCGTGCTAGGGACAGGGGGCACCAATGAGCAGTTCTTC; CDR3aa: CASSVLGTGGTNEQFF
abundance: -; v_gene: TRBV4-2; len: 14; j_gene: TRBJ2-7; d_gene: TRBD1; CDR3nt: TGTGCCAGCAGCCAAGAGACAGGGTTGGACGAGCAGTACTTC; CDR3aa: CASSQETGLDEQYF
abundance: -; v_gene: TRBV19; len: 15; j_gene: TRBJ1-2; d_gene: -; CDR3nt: TGTGCCAGTAGTGGATATGGATTTGGGAGCTATGGCTACACCTTC; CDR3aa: CASSGYGFGSYGYTF
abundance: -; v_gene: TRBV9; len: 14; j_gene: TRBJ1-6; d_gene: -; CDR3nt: TGTGCCAGCAGCGTCACAGGGTTTGGTTCACCCCTCCACTTT; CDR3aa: CASSVTGFGSPLHF
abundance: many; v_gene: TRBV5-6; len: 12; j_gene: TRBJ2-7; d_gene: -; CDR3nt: TGTGCCAGCAGCACCCGTACGGGCGAGCAGTACTTC; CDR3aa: CASSTRTGEQYF
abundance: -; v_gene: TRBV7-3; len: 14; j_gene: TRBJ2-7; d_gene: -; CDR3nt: TGTGCCAGCAGCTTACTAGGGGGCTCCTACGAGCAGTACTTC; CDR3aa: CASSLLGGSYEQYF
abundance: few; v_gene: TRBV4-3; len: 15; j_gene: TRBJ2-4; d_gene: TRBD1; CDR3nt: TGCGCCAGCAGCCCCGGGGGACAGGGAGGGGGCATTCAGTACTTC; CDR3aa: CASSPGGQGGGIQYF